This TCR beta chain appears in the sequencing data of a study of blood T cells in healthy people across ages. Using a J-beta primer mix together with a sample-barcoded 5' primer, a second PCR was run for roughly 6 to 11 cycles. In TCRdb, the 5' RACE reads were re-called with MiXCR into one record per CDR3 protein. This table holds about 640,000 distinct CDR3 sequences, less than 35% found once. The sequence was obtained from a woman at least 80 years old in good health. Sequencing used blood.

This CDR3 reads CASSIWGSVQGQDIQYF. In nucleotides, the CDR3 is TGCGCCAGCAGCATTTGGGGGTCCGTACAGGGGCAGGACATTCAGTACTTC. The chain couples TRBV5-1 to TRBJ2-7; 7 nucleotides line up with TRBD1. TRBJ2-4 explains the end of the DNA better; the J call may be wrong. The CDR3 totals 17 residues. The germline V gene encodes CDR1 SGHRS and CDR2 YFSETQ.